The 22 T cell receptor beta chains reported below all come from one sample, sequenced in a study of blood T cell repertoires in COVID-19. Sequencing used immunoSEQ multiplex PCR; TCRdb keeps in-frame clones, though not all of them. In the table there are about 130,000 clones, roughly 83% of which are singletons. Sequencing was done on a sample of peripheral blood. These receptors all stem from a woman aged 80 or older with acute or convalescent COVID-19.

This clone was observed a single time. V gene TRBV18 combines with J gene TRBJ1-4; D remains unclear. The CDR3 consists of 15 residues. Trimming removed 2 bases at V and 0 bases at J, with 7 bases between. Looked up from germline, CDR1 is KGHSH and CDR2 is LQKENI. The CDR3 region is CASSPGRATNEKLFF. CDR3 DNA sequence: TGTGCCAGCTCACCAGGGAGGGCAACTAATGAAAAACTGTTTTTT.

This clone occurred a few times. The chain uses TRBV19 and TRBJ1-1; D might be TRBD1 (6 bases). The length of the CDR3 is 13 residues. V lost 4 bases and J lost 2, with 8 bases in between. Germline CDR1 is LNHDA and CDR2 is SQIVND (reference sequence). CDR3 protein: CASSKDRNTEAFF. CDR3 DNA sequence: TGTGCCAGTAGTAAGGACAGAAACACTGAAGCTTTCTTT.

The chain is built from TRBV18 and TRBJ1-3; 7 bases fit TRBD1. The CDR3 contains 16 residues. With V trimmed by 2 bases and J by 1 base, 5 bases remained unmatched. Germline values: CDR1 KGHSH, CDR2 LQKENI. Here the CDR3 DNA reads TGTGCCAGCTCACCAAACGAACAGGGGTCTGGAAACACCATATATTTT. This codes for CASSPNEQGSGNTIYF.

The chain joins TRBV2 to TRBJ1-5; 8 bases agree with TRBD1. The CDR3 contains 15 residues. With 0 bases clipped from V and 6 bases from J, the junction kept 4 bases outside the gene matches. Germline CDR1 reads SNHLY; CDR2 reads FYNNEI. CDR3: CASSEARQGTQPQHF. The CDR3 bases are TGTGCCAGCAGTGAAGCGCGACAGGGGACTCAGCCCCAGCATTTT.

The CDR3 sequence is CSGRPGGSSGELFF. The DNA for the CDR3 is TGCAGCGGTCGGCCGGGGGGGTCGTCCGGGGAGCTGTTTTTT. The rearrangement joins TRBV29-1 to TRBJ2-2, with TRBD2 identical over 8 bases. CDR1 is SQVTM and CDR2 is ANQGSEA in the germline V gene. Trimming at V came to 7 bases and at J to 6 bases, leaving 10 bases not matched to a gene. CDR3 length equals 14 residues.

This clone turned up a few times. This rearrangement joins TRBV9 to TRBJ2-7; 7 positions match TRBD1. With V trimmed by 0 bases and J by 3 bases, 3 bases remained unmatched. This CDR3 has 14 amino acids. Germline V gene lookup returns CDR1 SGDLS and CDR2 YYNGEE. In DNA form, the CDR3 reads TGTGCCAGCAGCGTAGAGGCAGGGGGCTACGAGCAGTACTTC. Protein: CASSVEAGGYEQYF.

V gene TRBV9 combines with J gene TRBJ1-1; 10 bases align to TRBD1. This CDR3 is 16 amino acids long. Per germline, CDR1 SGDLS and CDR2 YYNGEE. V shed 4 bases and J 10 bases; nucleotides not matched to a gene: 16. In nucleotides, the CDR3 is TGTGCCAGCAGCCAGACGGACAGGGGGGCCACCGGTGGAGCTTTCTTT. It codes for CASSQTDRGATGGAFF.

This clone has a single count. The V gene is TRBV6-6, the J gene TRBJ2-7; 7 bases are a match to TRBD1. CDR1 and CDR2 from the germline V gene are MNHNY and SVGAGI (reference sequence). V lost 10 bases to trimming and J lost 1 base; unmatched junction nucleotides: 1. This CDR3 has 11 amino acids. The CDR3: CATTGSYEQYF. For the CDR3, the DNA is TGTGCCACGACAGGGTCCTACGAGCAGTACTTC.

This clone has a single count. The chain has TRBV5-1 and TRBJ2-6, with TRBD2 matching over 8 bases. Trimming at V came to 4 bases and at J to 2 bases, leaving 5 bases not matched to a gene. CDR1 is SGHRS, CDR2 YFSETQ, per germline. The CDR3 is 16 residues long. The CDR3 region has the DNA TGCGCCAGCAGCCCACTCGGGGGGGCTGGGGCCAACGTCCTGACTTTC. Translating gives CASSPLGGAGANVLTF.

The chain couples TRBV7-3 to TRBJ2-5; 9 bases are shared with TRBD1. Germline V gene data show CDR1 as SGHTA and CDR2 as FQGTGA. There are 14 residues in the CDR3. V was pared by 5 bases and J by 5 bases, with 6 bases of the junction left unmatched. DNA for the CDR3: TGTGCCAGCAGCCCGGGACAGGGAACCGAGACCCAGTACTTC. Translating gives CASSPGQGTETQYF.

The CDR3 DNA sequence: TGTGCCAGCGGGGACAGGGCGAACTATGGCTACACCTTC. Its protein product is CASGDRANYGYTF. The chain recombines TRBV7-9 with TRBJ1-2; TRBD1 aligns across 9 bases. The germline V gene encodes CDR1 SEHNR and CDR2 FQNEAQ (reference sequence). J gave up 2 bases and V 8 bases, and 3 bases lay outside the gene matches. The CDR3 spans 13 residues.

The chain combines TRBV7-9 with TRBJ1-2; 12 positions agree with TRBD1. After removal of 1 base from V and 4 bases from J, the junction contained 10 bases not matched to a gene. This CDR3 region has 18 residues. Germline-derived CDR1 and CDR2 are SEHNR and FQNEAQ (reference sequence). The CDR3 DNA sequence: TGTGCCAGCAGCTTAGACCCGGGACAGGGGGCACAGGGCTATGGCTACACCTTC. Its protein is CASSLDPGQGAQGYGYTF.

This clone has more than one count but fewer than ten. The gene calls are TRBV3-1 (or the pseudogene TRBV3-2) and TRBJ1-1; D is unclear. CDR1 LGHDT and CDR2 YNNKEL come from the germline V gene (reference sequence). CDR3 length: 12 amino acids. V was cut by 2 bases and J by 8 bases, with 9 bases left in between. In DNA, the CDR3 is TGTGCCAGCAGCCAACCCAAAGCCGAAGCTTTCTTT. Its protein is CASSQPKAEAFF.

J is TRBJ1-1 and V is TRBV30; D is uncertain. Trimming removed 6 bases from V and 10 bases from J, with 18 bases in between. The CDR3 consists of 12 residues. The germline CDR1 and CDR2 sequences are GTSNPN and SVGIG (reference sequence). This CDR3 reads CACASEGERAFF. The CDR3 DNA sequence: TGTGCCTGTGCATCAGAGGGTGAGAGAGCTTTCTTT.

The rearrangement links TRBV6-1 to TRBJ2-7; 10 bases map to TRBD1. This CDR3 is built from 18 residues. V shed 1 base and J 2 bases; nucleotides not matched to a gene: 11. The germline V gene encodes CDR1 MNHNS and CDR2 SASEGT. DNA for the CDR3: TGTGCCAGCAGTGAAGACCCAAGTGGGACAGGGGTTCCCTACGAGCAGTACTTC. Protein: CASSEDPSGTGVPYEQYF.

V usage is TRBV10-3 and J usage is TRBJ2-2; TRBD2 agrees at 7 bases. The CDR3 length is 15 residues. Unmatched junction bases numbered 2, after V lost 4 bases and J lost 0 bases. CDR1 and CDR2 from the germline V gene are ENHRY and SYGVKD. As DNA, the CDR3 is TGTGCCATCAGTGGTACTAGCGCGAACACCGGGGAGCTGTTTTTT. It encodes CAISGTSANTGELFF.

V and J are TRBV29-1 and TRBJ1-2, with unresolved D. V lost 4 bases to trimming and J lost 8 bases, with 23 bases between them. The CDR3 is 15 residues long. Germline V CDR1 and CDR2: SQVTM, ANQGSEA. CDR3 sequence (DNA): TGCAGCGTTGTACCCTCAACACAGCTAGCTAAGGGCTACACCTTC. Translation: CSVVPSTQLAKGYTF.

The CDR3, as DNA: TGCGCCAGTAAATCCGGGACTAGCGGGGGGGGCCCCTACAATGAGCAGTTCTTC. This codes for CASKSGTSGGGPYNEQFF. This chain connects TRBV5-1 to TRBJ2-1; 16 nucleotides line up with TRBD2. The CDR3 runs to 18 residues. V lost 8 bases, J lost 2 bases, and 10 bases stayed unmatched. Germline CDR1 reads SGHRS; CDR2 reads YFSETQ.

The chain carries TRBV7-9 and TRBJ1-1; D gene uncertain. The germline V gene encodes CDR1 SEHNR and CDR2 FQNEAQ (reference sequence). The CDR3 runs 16 residues. V was pared by 3 bases and J by 2 bases, with 16 bases between. Here the CDR3 reads CASSFWEGSLNTEAFF. The CDR3 bases are TGTGCCAGCAGCTTTTGGGAAGGGAGTTTAAACACTGAAGCTTTCTTT.

The chain couples TRBV29-1 to TRBJ1-6; tentative D call: TRBD1 (5 bases). Trimming took off 6 bases at V and 8 bases at J, with 11 bases between the two ends. This CDR3 is 12 amino acids long. CDR1 is SQVTM and CDR2 is ANQGSEA in the germline V gene. The CDR3 DNA sequence: TGCAGCGTCCGGGACTGGGATTCACCCCTCCACTTT. This encodes CSVRDWDSPLHF.

With regard to this clone: One end of the junction fails to match germline, which may point to a read error. The chain combines TRBV7-7 with TRBJ2-5; no clear D. The CDR3 extends over 15 amino acids. From germline, CDR1 is SSHAT and CDR2 FNYEAQ (reference sequence). The CDR3 spells CASSQDKSWAGTQYF. The CDR3 nucleotides are TGTGCTAGCAGCCAAGACAAATCGTGGGCTGGGACCCAGTACTTC. The variable domain in full, completed from reference TRBV7-7 and TRBJ2-5, reads GAGVSQSPRYKVTKRGQDVTLRCDPISSHATLYWYQQALGQGPEFLTYFNYEAQPDKSGLPSDRFSAERPEGSISTLTIQRTEQRDSAMYRCASSQDKSWAGTQYFGPGTRLLVL.

This rearrangement joins TRBV5-1 to TRBJ2-5, with 10 bases aligning to TRBD2. J lost 6 bases, V lost 3 bases, and 8 bases had no gene match. The CDR3 spans 15 residues. CDR1 SGHRS and CDR2 YFSETQ come from the germline V gene. CDR3 in amino acids: CASSSTGTSVQTQYF. CDR3 nucleotide sequence: TGCGCCAGCAGCTCGACGGGGACTAGCGTTCAGACCCAGTACTTC.